This is a list of T cell receptor beta chains from one sample in a study of cytomegalovirus exposure and HLA in healthy donors. Sequencing was performed with immunoSEQ multiplex PCR; in TCRdb, only in-frame clones are kept and a portion is missing. The data hold roughly 80,000 clones, with 67% observed a single time. Sequencing was carried out using PBMCs. The source of these receptors is a woman aged 50 to 65 in good health and CMV-seropositive. Both conserved end residues are trimmed from each CDR3.

>TRBJ2-1|12|TRBV2
ASRPMSSYNEQF
>TRBJ1-6|11|TRBV7-6
ASSSRTGESLH
>TRBJ2-3|12|TRBV28
ATDGGASTDTQY
>TRBJ2-1|13|TRBV7-3
ASSLDRGLHNEQF
>TRBJ1-2|13|TRBV27
ASSPYPGQADGYT
>TRBJ2-1|9|TRBV7-2
ASSFFPEQF
>TRBJ1-1|12|TRBV6-1
ASSERGIETEAF
>TRBJ2-5|13|TRBV12-5
ASALTSGEVETQY
>TRBJ2-1|12|TRBV19
ASSNRGRMDEQF
>TRBJ1-1|11|TRBV2
ASSDTSNTEAF
>TRBJ2-3|10|TRBV10-1
ASSPRTDTQY
>TRBJ1-6|12|TRBV7-9
ASSSGGSRSPLH
>TRBJ2-2|13|TRBV5-1
ASSLEQGDTGELF
>TRBJ1-1|10|TRBV2
ATGGFGAEAF
>TRBJ1-2|14|TRBV15
ATSPQGGTLPYGYT
>TRBJ2-3|13|TRBV7-3
ASSREVAGRGTQY
>TRBJ1-5|13|TRBV19
ASSIGQTSNQPQH
>TRBJ2-2|12|TRBV30
AWSVHPVTGELF
>TRBJ1-4|12|TRBV27
ASSSVQGGEKLF
>TRBJ2-1|17|TRBV19
ASSIGLAVSGSSYNEQF
>TRBJ1-4|14|TRBV28
ASSLVGAARNEKLF
>TRBJ2-1|15|TRBV2
ASSEKGVGYQRGEQF
>TRBJ1-3|12|TRBV9
ASSVASSGNTIY
>TRBJ2-5|12|TRBV10-1
ASSGQGVQETQY
>TRBJ2-7|10|TRBV11-2
ASSIRPYEQY
>TRBJ1-2|14|TRBV11-2
ASSFNWRSGGYGYT
>TRBJ2-5|10|TRBV9
ASSAIGKTQY
>TRBJ1-4|14|TRBV4-1
ASSQIGRGIGEKLF
>TRBJ2-3|14|TRBV5-1
ASSIQGPPSTDTQY
>TRBJ1-1|11|TRBV15
AVREARNTEAF
>TRBJ1-2|13|TRBV7-9
ASSLKQGSVYGYT
>TRBJ1-2|15|TRBV4-2
ASSHPPFGQPNYGHT
>TRBJ1-2|12|TRBV5-1
ASSLRERNYGYT
>TRBJ2-2|14|TRBV7-3
ASSLSGGSDTGELF
>TRBJ1-2|13|TRBV7-9
ASSSDGQATYGYT
>TRBJ2-2|12|TRBV19
ASTPRRGTGELF
>TRBJ2-3|12|TRBV10-1
ASSDTGFTDTQY
>TRBJ2-5|17|TRBV4-1
ASSQLTSGGSRLQETQY
>TRBJ2-3|12|TRBV14
ASSQEVRGYTQY
>TRBJ2-6|13|TRBV10-3
AISELSGGDGVLT
>TRBJ2-5|10|TRBV30
AWRAGGETQY
>TRBJ2-5|13|TRBV2
ASSVQGGRAMTQY
>TRBJ2-3|13|TRBV5-1
ASSLDLPSTDTQY
>TRBJ2-3|13|TRBV7-3
ASSLSDRAGDTQY
>TRBJ1-3|12|TRBV5-1
ASSFPGTGNTIY
>TRBJ2-3|13|TRBV6-5
ASNSGGGGIDTQY
>TRBJ1-5|12|TRBV11-2
ASSRDRGGQPQH
>TRBJ1-2|11|TRBV7-8
ASSLGRSYGYT
>TRBJ1-6|12|TRBV27
ASSLREGDSPLH
>TRBJ1-2|9|TRBV10-2
ASGTGGGYT
>TRBJ2-5|11|TRBV6-6
ASSSGQQETQY
>TRBJ1-2|11|TRBV2
ASIPGQLYGYT
>TRBJ1-1|10|TRBV9
ASSAGGTEAF